The rows below give T cell receptor beta chains drawn from one sample of a study of post-analysis software for immune sequencing data. One entry per CDR3 protein, called by TCRdb with MiXCR from the PCR reads. The table lists more than 350,000 distinct CDR3 sequences, approximately 39% of them singletons. The specimen was blood. The source of these receptors is a girl aged 2-10 years with multiple sclerosis. Both conserved end residues are part of each CDR3. Some rows have no size entry. The others give once, few or many, or a class for an expanded clone.

size: few; J: TRBJ2-3; V: TRBV7-3; CDR3: CASSLMQGRTDTQYF
size: NA; J: NA; V: TRBV28; CDR3: CASSLLADLGLEQYF
size: NA; J: TRBJ2-5; V: TRBV5-1; CDR3: CASSKGQNQETQYF
size: few; J: TRBJ1-1; V: TRBV7-9; CDR3: CASSLALGIGEAFF
size: few; J: TRBJ2-3; V: TRBV4-3; CDR3: CASSQAQFSTDTQYF
size: NA; J: TRBJ2-1; V: TRBV12-3/TRBV12-4; CDR3: CASSPSAIEQFF
size: NA; J: TRBJ2-5; V: TRBV20-1; CDR3: CSASLGRGLAGGLEETQYF
size: few; J: TRBJ2-1; V: TRBV29-1; CDR3: CSVEQPGGGVNNEQFF
size: NA; J: TRBJ2-5; V: TRBV7-9; CDR3: CASSLDLAGDIQYF
size: NA; J: TRBJ2-4; V: TRBV12-3/TRBV12-4; CDR3: CASSFVGLAKNIQYF
size: few; J: TRBJ2-7; V: TRBV28; CDR3: CASSTVRTYEQYF
size: NA; J: TRBJ2-7; V: TRBV4-1; CDR3: CASSQDWTGSYEQYF
size: few; J: TRBJ2-7; V: TRBV28; CDR3: CASSLSGTGFHEQYF
size: few; J: TRBJ2-7; V: TRBV5-8; CDR3: CASSLRAGGGYDEQYF
size: few; J: TRBJ2-5; V: TRBV7-9; CDR3: CASRSGEETQYF
size: NA; J: TRBJ2-3; V: TRBV6-5; CDR3: CASSHGAGRRTDTQYF
size: NA; J: TRBJ2-7; V: TRBV28; CDR3: CASRLGTYEQYF
size: NA; J: TRBJ2-4; V: TRBV6-5; CDR3: CASSSPRRGPKNIQYF
size: few; J: TRBJ2-1; V: TRBV7-2; CDR3: CASSDPGIEQFF
size: few; J: TRBJ2-1; V: TRBV4-3; CDR3: CASSQDGTPTYNEQFF
size: NA; J: TRBJ1-5; V: TRBV7-9; CDR3: CASSLDVYQPQHF
size: NA; J: TRBJ1-2; V: TRBV7-2; CDR3: CASSSKSGTGYGYTF
size: few; J: TRBJ2-1; V: TRBV6-4; CDR3: CASRGSNEQFF
size: few; J: TRBJ2-3; V: TRBV5-5; CDR3: CASRQGPTDTQYF
size: NA; J: TRBJ2-7; V: TRBV28; CDR3: CASRTRDRGIDEQYF
size: NA; J: TRBJ2-7; V: TRBV7-3; CDR3: CASSFQPGDSYEQYF
size: NA; J: TRBJ2-3; V: TRBV7-9; CDR3: CASRTTGSDTQYF
size: few; J: TRBJ2-5; V: TRBV9; CDR3: CAGSVSTGTQETQYF
size: few; J: TRBJ1-6; V: TRBV28; CDR3: CASSLRPGTLNSPLHF
size: NA; J: TRBJ2-3; V: TRBV20-1; CDR3: CSARDCRLAGGSDTQYF
size: few; J: TRBJ2-3; V: TRBV28; CDR3: CASTPNGTSPFKLIQYF
size: few; J: NA; V: TRBV9; CDR3: CASSVGGKGTYEQYF
size: NA; J: TRBJ1-6; V: TRBV28; CDR3: CASSLFNQVEPSPLHF
size: NA; J: TRBJ2-1; V: TRBV28; CDR3: CASRGQGVNEQFF
size: NA; J: TRBJ1-5; V: TRBV4-1; CDR3: CASSQEWQRFNQPQHF